Sequencing of this T cell receptor (beta chain) was carried out in a study of HIV-infected children after antiretroviral therapy interruption. Looking at the study overall: Interruption-arm sampling covered weeks 0, 12, interruption end (24 or 48), and about 3 years post-study.

The CDR3 covers 17 residues. V lost 6 bases and J 0 bases, leaving 18 bases between the germline ends. RNA-based 3' RACE libraries used unique molecular identifiers. TCRdb re-derived calls from the 3' RACE reads in MiXCR, one entry per CDR3 protein. The sample holds around 40,000 distinct CDR3 sequences; under 8% are singletons and the top ten take approximately 0.97%. Treatment denoted: PENTA 11 planned treatment interruption arm or continuous ART arm. Study results and caveats: After treatment interruption started, naive CD4+ CDR3 overlap across time points dropped. Naive CD4+ Gini coefficient rose by interruption end, suggesting clonal expansion. The CD45RA+ naive sort may contain some EMRA or stem memory cells.

This clonotype was seen many times. The antigen is not known. Sequences were derived from CD45RA+ CD4+ T cells from PBMCs, pooled from several time points, sampled from a donor given antiretroviral therapy, either interrupted or continuous. Subset here: naive CD4+ CD45RA+ CD45RO- T cells. The gene calls are TRBV12-3 or TRBV12-4 and TRBJ2-1, with D perhaps matching TRBD1 or TRBD2 (5 bases each). This clonotype originated in a pool of human donors with HIV. The CDR3 region has the DNA TGTGCCAGCAGGACCACCGGGACCCCGATCTCCTACAATGAGCAGTTCTTC. Its translation is CASRTTGTPISYNEQFF.